Each of the 5 T cell receptor beta chains below was sequenced from the same sample in a study of identifying expanded T cells in peripheral blood. Libraries were prepared by immunoSEQ multiplex PCR; TCRdb keeps only in-frame clonotypes and omits some of them. The sample includes 90,000 to 120,000 clones, around 89% seen only once; the top ten take roughly 15%. Sample: blood. These receptors came from a person aged 18 to 69 in good health.

The J gene is TRBJ1-1, the V gene TRBV6-6; D remains ambiguous. CDR1 is MNHNY, CDR2 SVGAGI, per germline (reference sequence). The CDR3 length is 13 residues. V was clipped by 5 bases and J by 2 bases, with 9 bases between them. The CDR3 spells CASSPFGNTEAFF. The CDR3 DNA reads TGTGCCAGCAGTCCGTTCGGAAACACTGAAGCTTTCTTT.

This clone is a singleton in its sample. This sequence joins TRBV5-6 and TRBJ1-1, with D uncertain. This CDR3 contains 15 residues. The germline V and J ends were trimmed by 0 bases and 2 bases, with 11 bases remaining between them. Germline CDR1 and CDR2: SGHDT and YYEEEE. The CDR3, as DNA: TGTGCCAGCAGCTTGGGACTTACAAGAAACACTGAAGCTTTCTTT. This codes for CASSLGLTRNTEAFF.

The chain carries TRBV10-1 and TRBJ1-2; D remains ambiguous. Germline CDR1 and CDR2: WNHNN and SYGVQD (reference sequence). The CDR3 is 14 residues long. The germline V and J ends were trimmed by 0 bases and 4 bases, with 9 bases remaining between them. CDR3 loop: CASSESGSPYGYTF. CDR3 nucleotides: TGCGCCAGCAGTGAGTCAGGGTCACCCTATGGCTACACCTTC.

The V and J genes are TRBV18 and TRBJ2-1; D unresolved. Germline V gene lookup returns CDR1 KGHSH and CDR2 LQKENI. Trimming took 3 bases from V and 0 from J, leaving 9 bases between them. There are 15 residues in the CDR3. Here the CDR3 reads CASSPWAPSYNEQFF. DNA of the CDR3: TGTGCCAGCTCACCCTGGGCCCCCTCCTACAATGAGCAGTTCTTC.

This clone was observed a few times. This sequence joins TRBV6-5 and TRBJ2-7; D is unclear. V was shortened by 7 bases and J by 0 bases, with 10 bases between the two germline ends. The germline V gene has CDR1 MNHEY and CDR2 SVGAGI. This CDR3 spans 13 amino acids. The CDR3: CASKMGLSYEQYF. DNA for the CDR3: TGTGCCAGCAAAATGGGTCTCTCCTACGAGCAGTACTTC.